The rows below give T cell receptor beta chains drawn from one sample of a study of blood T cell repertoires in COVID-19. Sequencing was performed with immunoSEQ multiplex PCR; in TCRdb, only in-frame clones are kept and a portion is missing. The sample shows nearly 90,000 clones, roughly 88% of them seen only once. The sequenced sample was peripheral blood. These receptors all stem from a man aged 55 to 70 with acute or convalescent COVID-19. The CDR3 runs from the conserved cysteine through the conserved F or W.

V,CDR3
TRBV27,CASSYFTGRRGYTF
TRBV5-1,CASSWGLAGNGETQYF
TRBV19,CASSPRTATNEKLFF
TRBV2,CADGGTVSTDTQYF
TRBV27,CASSLLKTGTGAGELFF
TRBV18,CASSRSQEETQYF
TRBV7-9,CASSLSGSSYEQYF
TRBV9,CASSVGDFSYEQYF
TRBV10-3,CAISESGLAGGLDTQYF
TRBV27,CASSLSGTRTGEKAGELFF
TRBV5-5,CASSLVVTGVVTIYF
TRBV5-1,CASSPTGGNSNQPQHF
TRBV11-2,CASSARLPSTGELFF
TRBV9,CASSESHRDSPLHF
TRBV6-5,CASSPQTGGTEAFF
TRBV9,CASSGQGSNTEAFF
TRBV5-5,CASSYGLAGQETQYF
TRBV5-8,CASSAGQPVLNTEAFF
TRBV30,CAWSPQGTTYGYTF
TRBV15,CATSRGGQGRTNEQFF
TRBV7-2,CASSPSSGLPGAYGYTF
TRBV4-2,CASSQDRYEQYF
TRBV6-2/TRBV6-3,CASSQTRQTNTEAFF
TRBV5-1,CASSQAPGQVTEAFF
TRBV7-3,CATHRLGTDTQYF
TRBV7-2,CASSLAGTPNTEAFF
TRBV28,CASTPSTGGTAEAFF
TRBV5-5,CASSLGQFSGNTIYF
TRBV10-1,CASSPGPAGNSDTQYF
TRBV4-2,CASSQESGRHREKLFF